At least ten counts were recorded for the clone carrying this TCR beta chain. Library preparation (for TCRbeta) was performed with unique molecular identifiers. TCRdb reanalysed the PCR reads using MiXCR and keeps one entry per CDR3 protein. Of 200,000 to 250,000 distinct CDR3 sequences listed, around 12% were seen once; the top ten hold about 2.6%. This entry comes from a study of T-cell reconstitution after alpha-beta-depleted transplantation in children. The germline V and J ends were trimmed by 6 bases and 0 bases, with 18 bases remaining between them. Germline values: CDR1 SGHVS, CDR2 FQNEAQ. The CDR3 sequence is 16 residues long.

Specimen: PBMCs from the stem cell graft donor, collected from the stem cell graft. The chain joins TRBV7-8 to TRBJ2-7; a weak D match, TRBD2 (6 bases). The sequence came from a human donor who donated a stem cell graft to a child with acute lymphoblastic leukemia. CDR3 residues: CASSIWGGPGSYEQYF. The CDR3 bases are TGTGCCAGCAGTATTTGGGGAGGTCCCGGCTCCTACGAGCAGTACTTC.